Listed below are T cell receptor beta chains from one sample, sequenced in a study of shared clonotypes between healthy human individuals. Libraries were prepared by immunoSEQ multiplex PCR; TCRdb keeps only in-frame clonotypes and omits some of them. The table includes 400,000 to 600,000 clones, about 96% detected once. Sequencing was done on a sample of naive CD4+ T cells sorted from blood. These receptors were obtained from a woman aged 25 to 45 in good health. Both conserved end residues are part of each CDR3. The order of the fields is J gene, V gene, CDR3 protein.

J: TRBJ1-4
V: TRBV2
CDR3: CATSVQGTTNEKLFF

J: TRBJ2-7
V: TRBV5-6
CDR3: CASSLVARSHSYEQYF

J: TRBJ1-1
V: TRBV28
CDR3: CASSLGTPNTEAFF

J: TRBJ1-4
V: TRBV5-1
CDR3: CASQKGDSAFPFEKLFF

J: TRBJ1-5
V: TRBV5-1
CDR3: CASSLGQANQPQHF

J: TRBJ2-7
V: TRBV7-9
CDR3: CASSPNRDRVGYEQYF

J: TRBJ2-1
V: TRBV7-8
CDR3: CASPGLTGRYEQFF

J: TRBJ1-3
V: TRBV29-1
CDR3: CSVSSGGGGNTIYF

J: TRBJ1-3
V: TRBV28
CDR3: CASSNRGMGNTIYF

J: TRBJ2-7
V: TRBV29-1
CDR3: CSVWGKRGEQYF

J: TRBJ2-6
V: TRBV19
CDR3: CASSMEVSGTVTSGANVLTF

J: TRBJ2-1
V: TRBV7-9
CDR3: CASSLAASLGNEQFF

J: TRBJ1-3
V: TRBV9
CDR3: CASTPDLPGNTIYF

J: TRBJ2-1
V: TRBV10-3
CDR3: CAISRGVPQDEQFF

J: TRBJ2-7
V: TRBV5-1
CDR3: CASSPEGQGIREQYF

J: TRBJ2-1
V: TRBV28
CDR3: CASSLTRRNEQFF

J: TRBJ2-5
V: TRBV28
CDR3: CASRRTEYEQYF

J: TRBJ1-1
V: TRBV28
CDR3: CASSPPGLAGSRTEAFF

J: TRBJ2-2
V: TRBV2
CDR3: CASSEIGAANTGELFF

J: TRBJ2-5
V: TRBV7-9
CDR3: CASSFAYRGLETQYF

J: TRBJ2-1
V: TRBV29-1
CDR3: CSALASGWNEQFF

J: TRBJ2-6
V: TRBV5-8
CDR3: CASSFRTGFSGANVLTF

J: TRBJ2-2
V: TRBV4-2
CDR3: CASSQIDRANTGELFF

J: TRBJ1-2
V: TRBV9
CDR3: CASSPGGVNYGYTF

J: TRBJ2-5
V: TRBV28
CDR3: CASGYNRDQYF

J: TRBJ2-7
V: TRBV5-8
CDR3: CASSLRWDKTYEQYF

J: TRBJ1-4
V: TRBV5-5
CDR3: CASSSDAGQVPRGGKLFF

J: TRBJ2-2
V: TRBV28
CDR3: CASSLSTGELFF

J: .
V: TRBV2
CDR3: CASERRTYEQYF

J: TRBJ2-5
V: TRBV29-1
CDR3: CSAPAARRGTQYF

J: TRBJ2-7
V: TRBV28
CDR3: CASSDTGGQYF

J: TRBJ2-1
V: TRBV28
CDR3: CASSLPEYNEQFF

J: TRBJ2-7
V: TRBV28
CDR3: CASSSGTGDEQYF

J: TRBJ2-7
V: TRBV19
CDR3: CASSIGGTPSYEQYF

J: TRBJ1-4
V: TRBV27
CDR3: CASSLKGIGEKGLFF

J: TRBJ2-7
V: TRBV5-1
CDR3: CASSLEPGALEQYF

J: TRBJ2-7
V: TRBV27
CDR3: CASSSPGLPLEQYF

J: TRBJ2-5
V: TRBV5-1
CDR3: CASSGQGPETQYF

J: TRBJ2-5
V: TRBV15
CDR3: CATSRREWTISLETQYF

J: TRBJ2-5
V: TRBV5-1
CDR3: CASTHPLGETQYF

J: TRBJ1-4
V: TRBV6-5
CDR3: CASSYGQGAKEKLFF

J: TRBJ2-7
V: TRBV6-1
CDR3: CASSEFGTSGRYNEQYF

J: TRBJ1-2
V: TRBV6-4
CDR3: CASSVGGNYGYTF

J: TRBJ2-7
V: TRBV18
CDR3: CASSPGGSYEQYF

J: TRBJ1-4
V: TRBV7-9
CDR3: CASSPTDEKLFF

J: TRBJ1-2
V: TRBV10-2
CDR3: CASGTANYGYTF

J: TRBJ2-5
V: TRBV19
CDR3: CASSIAPGTAKETQYF

J: TRBJ2-7
V: TRBV7-8
CDR3: CASSLAGYSYEQYF

J: TRBJ2-7
V: TRBV4-1
CDR3: CASSRNRDRTYEQYF

J: TRBJ2-1
V: TRBV5-8
CDR3: CASSQLSRNEQFF

J: TRBJ1-5
V: TRBV15
CDR3: CATSRDPGFSNQPQHF